The TCR beta chain described here comes from a study of CD8 T cells in ankylosing spondylitis. Notes on this clonotype: What it binds is unknown.

Germline CDR1 reads SGHDT; CDR2 reads YYEEEE. Losses at the gene ends were 2 bases for V and 5 bases for J; bases not matched to a gene: 5. CDR3 length: 15 residues. Study-level findings and limits: Disease-linked clones reportedly showed significant enrichment in matched ankylosing spondylitis synovial fluid. It appeared that ankylosing spondylitis blood was characterized by a TCR beta motif of several highly homologous variants.

Via MiXCR, TCRdb re-called the 5' RACE reads, giving one row per CDR3 protein. Seen here are fewer than 500,000 distinct CDR3 sequences, approximately 26% observed once, and the top ten hold roughly 1%. The V and J genes are TRBV5-6 and TRBJ2-5; 11 positions agree with TRBD2. The specimen sequenced was blood, either unsorted or a sorted T cell fraction (not recorded which). The clonotype comes from a male donor with ankylosing spondylitis. CDR3 amino acids: CASSFIAGGTETQYF. The DNA for the CDR3 is TGTGCCAGCAGCTTTATAGCGGGAGGGACGGAGACCCAGTACTTC.